A selection of T cell receptor beta chains follows, all from one sample in a study of blood T cell repertoires in COVID-19. Clones were read by immunoSEQ multiplex PCR, and TCRdb kept only the in-frame ones, dropping some. The sample holds over 150,000 clones, just under 85% seen once. The sample taken for sequencing was peripheral blood. These receptors were taken from an older woman with acute or convalescent COVID-19. CDR3s include the opening cysteine and the closing phenylalanine or tryptophan. Fields, in order: V gene, J gene, CDR3 protein.

v_call: TRBV6-6
j_call: TRBJ2-7
cdr3_aa: CASSYSRGAYEQYF

v_call: TRBV29-1
j_call: TRBJ1-3
cdr3_aa: CSVLRQGSGNTIYF

v_call: TRBV7-3
j_call: TRBJ1-6
cdr3_aa: CASSLTPPGGGSPLHF

v_call: TRBV27
j_call: TRBJ1-6
cdr3_aa: CASEEESYNSPLHF

v_call: TRBV5-4
j_call: TRBJ2-1
cdr3_aa: CASRPPPGQGSSEQFF

v_call: TRBV29-1
j_call: TRBJ2-3
cdr3_aa: CSVEGQTDTQYF

v_call: TRBV9
j_call: TRBJ2-3
cdr3_aa: CASSPRSGVSTDTQYF

v_call: TRBV15
j_call: TRBJ2-1
cdr3_aa: CATSRDQGGGFYNEQFF

v_call: TRBV7-2
j_call: TRBJ1-5
cdr3_aa: CASSSTAGNQPQHF

v_call: TRBV18
j_call: TRBJ1-5
cdr3_aa: CASSPPTGNQPQHF

v_call: TRBV4-1
j_call: TRBJ1-1
cdr3_aa: CASSRGTGSTNTEAFF

v_call: TRBV19
j_call: TRBJ1-5
cdr3_aa: CASSIWGQLNQPQHF

v_call: TRBV7-9
j_call: TRBJ1-4
cdr3_aa: CASSPGGREEKLFF

v_call: TRBV18
j_call: TRBJ2-7
cdr3_aa: CASSPPGTAVGEQYF

v_call: TRBV13
j_call: TRBJ1-4
cdr3_aa: CASSLMGATNEKLFF

v_call: TRBV5-1
j_call: TRBJ1-2
cdr3_aa: CASSLTGDYGYTF

v_call: TRBV6-5
j_call: TRBJ1-2
cdr3_aa: CASQAGVWGYTF

v_call: TRBV2
j_call: TRBJ2-6
cdr3_aa: CASERQSSGANVLTF

v_call: TRBV3-1/TRBV3-2
j_call: TRBJ1-2
cdr3_aa: CASSQDPDRRNGYTF

v_call: TRBV5-1
j_call: TRBJ1-3
cdr3_aa: CASSLDGSENTIYF

v_call: TRBV3-1/TRBV3-2
j_call: TRBJ2-1
cdr3_aa: CASSPRGMGGRNEQFF

v_call: TRBV5-1
j_call: TRBJ2-5
cdr3_aa: CASSSGNRGSETQYF

v_call: TRBV7-9
j_call: TRBJ1-5
cdr3_aa: CASSPSDRANQPQHF

v_call: TRBV2
j_call: TRBJ2-1
cdr3_aa: CASSEERGTSNEQFF

v_call: TRBV19
j_call: TRBJ1-6
cdr3_aa: CASSITGGNSPLHF

v_call: TRBV19
j_call: TRBJ1-1
cdr3_aa: CASSMGQVGTEAFF

v_call: TRBV12-3/TRBV12-4
j_call: TRBJ1-2
cdr3_aa: CAGQTGAGGYTF

v_call: TRBV28
j_call: TRBJ2-6
cdr3_aa: CASYSGLLGPGANVLTF

v_call: TRBV30
j_call: TRBJ1-6
cdr3_aa: CAWSSNSYNSPLHF

v_call: TRBV19
j_call: TRBJ2-3
cdr3_aa: CASSAASGGLGDTQYF

v_call: TRBV5-4
j_call: TRBJ2-1
cdr3_aa: CASSPGTGDYNEQFF

v_call: TRBV5-1
j_call: TRBJ2-1
cdr3_aa: CASSLTIHEQFF

v_call: TRBV5-1
j_call: TRBJ1-1
cdr3_aa: CASSWTGGTEAFF

v_call: TRBV28
j_call: TRBJ1-2
cdr3_aa: CASSPPGLGYTF

v_call: TRBV11-3
j_call: TRBJ2-1
cdr3_aa: CASSSGQYNEQFF

v_call: TRBV20-1
j_call: TRBJ1-1
cdr3_aa: CSAATLTEAFF

v_call: TRBV4-1
j_call: TRBJ2-2
cdr3_aa: CASSQAQGGAANTGELFF

v_call: TRBV5-1
j_call: TRBJ1-4
cdr3_aa: CASSTGRRASEKLFF

v_call: TRBV4-1
j_call: TRBJ1-1
cdr3_aa: CASSRKQGNTEAFF

v_call: TRBV29-1
j_call: TRBJ2-1
cdr3_aa: CSGTVWEEQFF

v_call: TRBV29-1
j_call: TRBJ1-2
cdr3_aa: CSVVGGSGYGYTF

v_call: TRBV7-3
j_call: TRBJ2-3
cdr3_aa: CASSHRTSGGDTQYF

v_call: TRBV6-1
j_call: TRBJ2-1
cdr3_aa: CASSGSPSGSYNEQFF

v_call: TRBV12-3/TRBV12-4
j_call: TRBJ1-1
cdr3_aa: CASSMLTRTEAFF

v_call: TRBV10-3
j_call: TRBJ2-1
cdr3_aa: CAISAPGRGSNEQFF

v_call: TRBV10-3
j_call: TRBJ1-5
cdr3_aa: CAISESKTAGGKNQPQHF

v_call: TRBV6-5
j_call: TRBJ1-6
cdr3_aa: CASSYSRRLNSPLHF

v_call: TRBV5-1
j_call: TRBJ2-5
cdr3_aa: CASSLAGTQETQYF